These 25 T cell receptor beta chains came from one sample sequenced in a study of Ad26.COV2.S vaccination and SARS-CoV-2 variants. Treatment indicated: roughly 20 received Ad26.COV2.S at low or high dose, single or two shots; 5 received placebo; per-sample allocation not given. The investigators took samples on day 63 after the first vaccine or placebo injection. Clones were read by immunoSEQ multiplex PCR, and TCRdb kept only the in-frame ones, dropping some. The profile shows 250,000 to 300,000 clones, around 87% of them singletons. Sequenced here: peripheral blood, sampled in a trial of Ad26.COV2.S vaccine versus placebo. The origin of the receptors is a person between 18 and 65 years old who received the Ad26.COV2.S COVID-19 vaccine or a placebo.

This clone has just one count. The rearrangement links TRBV2 to TRBJ1-1; 9 nucleotides agree with TRBD1. V shed 6 bases, J shed 0 bases, and the junction held 14 bases outside the gene matches. This CDR3 spans 18 amino acids. Germline CDR1 SNHLY, CDR2 FYNNEI. CDR3: CASSKNTGGRNMNTEAFF. In DNA, the CDR3 is TGTGCCAGCAGCAAGAATACAGGGGGCAGGAACATGAACACTGAAGCTTTCTTT.

This clone was detected only a few times. J is TRBJ2-2 and V is TRBV27, with D unclear. Germline V lookup: CDR1 MNHEY, CDR2 SMNVEV (reference sequence). The CDR3 sequence is 14 residues long. Trimming took 6 bases from V and 3 from J, leaving 11 bases between them. CDR3 protein: CASSFQEYTGELFF. DNA of the CDR3: TGTGCCAGCAGCTTTCAGGAGTACACCGGGGAGCTGTTTTTT.

This sequence joins TRBV5-6 and TRBJ2-2; 10 nucleotides agree with TRBD2. There are 18 residues in the CDR3. V trimming: 1 base; J trimming: 4 bases; junction bases outside the gene matches: 10. Looked up from germline, CDR1 is SGHDT and CDR2 is YYEEEE. CDR3 region: CASSLLLAGVSTTGELFF. The CDR3 DNA reads TGTGCCAGCAGCTTGCTGCTAGCGGGGGTGTCGACCACCGGGGAGCTGTTTTTT.

The rearrangement uses TRBV5-1 and TRBJ2-5; 9 nucleotides agree with TRBD1. The germline gives CDR1 SGHRS, CDR2 YFSETQ. The J segment lost 4 bases and the V segment lost 4 bases, leaving 8 bases of the junction unmatched. The CDR3 has 15 amino acids. CDR3 residues: CASSIRTGAAETQYF. In DNA, the CDR3 is TGCGCCAGCAGCATCCGGACAGGGGCGGCAGAGACCCAGTACTTC.

The J gene is TRBJ1-1, the V gene TRBV7-9, with D possibly matching TRBD1 (5 bases). The V gene's germline CDR1 is SEHNR and CDR2 FQNEAQ (reference sequence). V was pared by 4 bases and J by 4 bases, with 16 bases between. CDR3 length equals 15 residues. For the CDR3, the DNA is TGTGCCAGCAGCTCCTCGGGCAGGGCGGCCACTGAAGCTTTCTTT. It is translated as CASSSSGRAATEAFF. Full variable domain (rest looked up from reference TRBV7-9 and TRBJ1-1): DTGVSQNPRHKITKRGQNVTFRCDPISEHNRLYWYRQTLGQGPEFLTYFQNEAQLEKSRLLSDRFSAERPKGSFSTLEIQRTEQGDSAMYLCASSSSGRAATEAFFGQGTRLTVV.

The chain uses TRBV9 and TRBJ2-7; D call uncertain. Deletions cut 0 bases from V and 0 bases from J, with 10 bases between. The CDR3 covers 15 residues. The germline CDR1 and CDR2 sequences are SGDLS and YYNGEE. For the CDR3, the DNA is TGTGCCAGCAGCGTAGCACCGACGAGCTCCTACGAGCAGTACTTC. As protein: CASSVAPTSSYEQYF.

This clone was counted only a few times. The chain is built from TRBV12-5 and TRBJ1-1, with D perhaps matching TRBD1 (5 bases). CDR1 is LGHNT, CDR2 FRNRAP, per germline. The CDR3 contains 13 residues. V lost 8 bases to trimming and J lost 3 bases, with 13 bases between them. The CDR3 sequence: CASNTWGYTEAFF. The CDR3 bases are TGTGCTAGTAACACATGGGGGTACACTGAAGCTTTCTTT.

This chain links TRBV11-2 with TRBJ1-1, with 10 positions matching TRBD1. Trimming removed 5 bases from V and 5 bases from J; junction bases left unmatched: 14. This CDR3 spans 17 amino acids. Germline loops: CDR1 SGHAT, CDR2 FQNNGV. The chain's CDR3 is CASSPLGTGVRGTEAFF. The CDR3 DNA reads as TGTGCCAGCAGCCCCCTCGGGACAGGGGTCCGAGGGACTGAAGCTTTCTTT.

The DNA of the CDR3 is TGTGCATCTACCGGGGCGGGAAATGAAAAACTGTTTTTT. This encodes CASTGAGNEKLFF. The chain carries TRBV6-6 and TRBJ1-4, with D maybe TRBD1 (5 bases). Looked up from germline, CDR1 is MNHNY and CDR2 is SVGAGI (reference sequence). The CDR3 length is 13 residues.

As DNA, the CDR3 is TGCGCCAGCAGCTTGGGGCCGCAAACCACAGGGAGCTATGGCTACACCTTC. Translation: CASSLGPQTTGSYGYTF. The chain combines TRBV5-1 with TRBJ1-2, with D possibly matching TRBD1 (6 bases). The V gene's germline CDR1 is SGHRS and CDR2 YFSETQ. V lost 0 bases to trimming and J lost 4 bases, with 19 bases between them. This CDR3 spans 17 amino acids.

The chain couples TRBV6-1 to TRBJ1-4; a possible D gene is TRBD1 (6 bases). V was cut by 1 base and J by 4 bases, with 13 bases left in between. The CDR3 runs to 16 residues. The germline V gene has CDR1 MNHNS and CDR2 SASEGT. CDR3 amino acids: CASSEGRTANNEKLFF. Written as DNA, the CDR3 is TGTGCCAGCAGTGAAGGTCGGACAGCAAATAATGAAAAACTGTTTTTT.

The CDR3 loop is CASSKAVEVFRSSSSYNSPLHF. The CDR3 coding sequence is TGTGCCAGCAGCAAAGCTGTAGAGGTCTTTAGAAGTAGTAGCTCCTATAATTCACCCCTCCACTTT. This chain connects TRBV21-1 to TRBJ1-6. TRBV21-1 constitutes a pseudogene. The length of the CDR3 is 22 residues.

V is TRBV2 and J is TRBJ2-7; 12 nucleotides line up with TRBD1. The CDR3 totals 15 residues. The germline gives CDR1 SNHLY, CDR2 FYNNEI. J was trimmed by 7 bases and V by 4 bases; bases with no gene match: 8. The CDR3 sequence: CASSGAGQGAEEQYF. The DNA of the CDR3 is TGTGCCAGCAGTGGGGCGGGACAGGGGGCTGAGGAGCAGTACTTC.

This clone was seen a single time. V is TRBV12-3 or TRBV12-4 and J is TRBJ2-7, with 7 bases matching TRBD1. The junction had 5 bases not matched to a gene; V was cut back by 5 bases and J by 4 bases. This CDR3 spans 13 amino acids. The CDR3 DNA sequence: TGTGCCAGCAGTCCGACAGGGCGGTACGAGCAGTACTTC. Its translation is CASSPTGRYEQYF.

This sequence joins TRBV4-2 and TRBJ2-3; 7 bases are shared with TRBD1. Germline-derived CDR1 and CDR2 are LGHNA and YNFKEQ. V lost 5 bases and J lost 0; bases outside the gene matches: 8. There are 16 residues in the CDR3. The CDR3 protein is CASSFQGEPSTDTQYF. CDR3 nucleotide sequence: TGTGCCAGCAGCTTCCAGGGGGAACCTAGCACAGATACGCAGTATTTT.

The gene calls are TRBV4-3 and TRBJ1-5; unclear D gene. Germline loops: CDR1 LGHNA, CDR2 YSLEER. This CDR3 is built from 15 residues. V was pared by 1 base and J by 0 bases, with 7 bases between. CDR3: CASSQGANSNQPQHF. For the CDR3, the DNA is TGCGCCAGCAGCCAAGGGGCAAATAGCAATCAGCCCCAGCATTTT.

The chain recombines TRBV7-9 with TRBJ2-3; TRBD2 agrees at 8 bases. V gave up 5 bases and J gave up 1 base; unmatched junction bases: 5. The germline V gene has CDR1 SEHNR and CDR2 FQNEAQ (reference sequence). This CDR3 has 15 amino acids. The CDR3 nucleotides are TGTGCCAGCAGCCCCGGGGGGGCGGGCACAGATACGCAGTATTTT. Its translation is CASSPGGAGTDTQYF.

This sequence joins TRBV2 and TRBJ1-2; D is ambiguous. CDR3 length: 14 amino acids. Germline CDR1 and CDR2: SNHLY and FYNNEI. Trimming removed 4 bases from V and 4 bases from J, with 13 bases in between. The CDR3 loop is CASSGVEGPYGYTF. The CDR3 nucleotides are TGTGCCAGCAGTGGGGTTGAGGGCCCCTATGGCTACACCTTC.

The chain couples TRBV7-2 to TRBJ2-5; D assignment may be TRBD1 or TRBD2 (5 bases each). The V gene lost 3 bases and the J gene lost 5 bases, with 22 bases spanning the gap. This CDR3 is built from 17 residues. In germline, CDR1 is SGHTA, CDR2 FQGNSA. The CDR3 coding sequence is TGTGCCAGCAGCTTTTTCCCGCGAGGGGCTCCGTCTGAGACCCAGTACTTC. As protein: CASSFFPRGAPSETQYF. The variable domain in full, with the rest retrieved from reference TRBV7-2 and TRBJ2-5, is GAGVSQSPSNKVTEKGKDVELRCDPISGHTALYWYRQSLGQGLEFLIYFQGNSAPDKSGLPSDRFSAERTGGSVSTLTIQRTQQEDSAVYLCASSFFPRGAPSETQYFGPGTRLLVL.

The chain carries TRBV19 and TRBJ1-2; D possibly corresponds to TRBD1 (6 bases). Trimming stripped 3 bases from V and 7 bases from J, with 12 bases between. Germline V gene sequence: CDR1 LNHDA, CDR2 SQIVND (reference sequence). The CDR3 runs to 13 residues. The CDR3 spells CASSMTRGAGYTF. DNA of the CDR3: TGTGCCAGTAGTATGACCCGGGGGGCTGGCTACACCTTC.

The V call is TRBV7-9, the J call TRBJ1-2; the D gene is possibly TRBD1 (6 bases). CDR3 length: 16 residues. Germline CDR1 is SEHNR and CDR2 is FQNEAQ (reference sequence). Trimming cost V 3 bases and J 3 bases, with 17 bases left between them. Here the CDR3 reads CASSFQQGWGDYGYTF. Written as DNA, the CDR3 is TGTGCCAGCAGCTTTCAACAGGGATGGGGTGACTATGGCTACACCTTC.

The chain uses TRBV19 and TRBJ2-3; 10 bases align to TRBD2. The CDR3 spans 17 residues. Germline trimming cut 7 bases from V and 2 bases from J; bases unmatched to any gene: 12. Germline values: CDR1 LNHDA, CDR2 SQIVND (reference sequence). CDR3: CASIGGSGGLPTDTQYF. The CDR3 coding sequence is TGTGCCAGTATTGGAGGTAGCGGGGGGCTCCCCACAGATACGCAGTATTTT.

The chain uses TRBV11-2 and TRBJ1-4; 11 nucleotides align to TRBD1. The CDR3 extends over 14 amino acids. The V gene's germline CDR1 is SGHAT and CDR2 FQNNGV. Germline trimming cut 5 bases from V and 8 bases from J; bases unmatched to any gene: 4. CDR3 sequence (DNA): TGTGCCAGCAGCGCGGGACAGGGGGGCGAAAAACTGTTTTTT. This sequence encodes CASSAGQGGEKLFF.

V and J are TRBV7-2 and TRBJ2-7; D may match TRBD1 or TRBD2 (5 bases each). Germline loops: CDR1 SGHTA, CDR2 FQGNSA. With 3 bases removed from V and 2 bases from J, the gap between germline ends came to 17 bases. CDR3 length: 16 amino acids. The CDR3 loop is CASSFAGTSSTYEQYF. The CDR3 DNA sequence: TGTGCCAGCAGCTTCGCCGGGACCTCCTCAACCTACGAGCAGTACTTC. Based on the CDR3 plus reference TRBV7-2 and TRBJ2-7, the full variable domain is GAGVSQSPSNKVTEKGKDVELRCDPISGHTALYWYRQSLGQGLEFLIYFQGNSAPDKSGLPSDRFSAERTGGSVSTLTIQRTQQEDSAVYLCASSFAGTSSTYEQYFGPGTRLTVT.

The chain recombines TRBV21-1 with TRBJ1-2. TRBV21-1 counts as a pseudogene. The CDR3 sequence is 13 residues long. The CDR3 region has the DNA TGTGCCAGCAAGGATGCCGGGGCAGGTGGCTACACCTTC. It codes for CASKDAGAGGYTF.